This T cell receptor (beta chain) was profiled in a study of T cell responses to AZD1222 COVID-19 vaccine. Study results and limitations: Close to half of spike-specific TCRs reportedly recognize unmutated variant regions.

Comment on this clone: Its antigen remains unidentified.

Only in-frame clones appear in the TCRdb table, and some are missing; sequencing was by immunoSEQ multiplex PCR. The table has more than 95,000 clones, roughly 89% seen once. The germline CDR1 and CDR2 sequences are GTSNPN and SVGIG (reference sequence). The CDR3 has 12 amino acids. V lost 1 base, J lost 7 bases, and 10 bases lay in between. The chain recombines TRBV30 with TRBJ1-1; D possibly corresponds to TRBD1 (6 bases). The receptor was derived from an adult who received the AZD1222 COVID-19 vaccine. Sequenced material: peripheral blood, taken 28 days after the second AZD1222 dose. The CDR3 DNA reads TGTGCCTGGAGTGAGAGGACAGATGAAGCTTTCTTT. Translation gives CAWSERTDEAFF.